This TCR beta chain is drawn from a study of shared clonotypes between healthy human individuals. A word on this clone: Its antigen is currently unknown.

Per germline, CDR1 SGHAT and CDR2 FQDESV (reference sequence). V lost 3 bases to trimming and J lost 5 bases; unmatched junction nucleotides: 7. The CDR3 spans 15 residues. Regarding the study as a whole: Few donors restricted represented genetic and exposure-history diversity. The study found lower generation probabilities in non-shared clonotypes than in those shared by all four donors.

Here immunoSEQ multiplex PCR was the method, and the copy in TCRdb shows in-frame clones only, minus some. The profile shows 2.5 million or so clones, approximately 92% of them singletons. Adult Caucasians living in Nashville, Tennessee made up all of the donors. The sequence came from a man between 18 and 29 years old in good health. Material: naive CD4+ T cells sorted from blood. The subset denotes: CD45RA+ positively selected. V usage is TRBV11-1 and J usage is TRBJ1-5; 7 nucleotides agree with TRBD1. The CDR3 sequence is CASSFPAGGYQPQHF. The CDR3 coding sequence is TGTGCCAGCAGCTTCCCGGCAGGGGGGTATCAGCCCCAGCATTTT.